This T cell receptor (beta chain) is drawn from a study of cytomegalovirus exposure and HLA in healthy donors (dated 2017 in TCRdb). With respect to the entire study: In an earlier analysis of some 610 of the donors, 276 Gb of sequence data and some 120 million unique TCR beta sequences from roughly 200 million T cells were reported. Class I and class II HLA loci were covered by the typing at four-digit resolution. A later analysis re-analyzed previously published TCR beta repertoires from roughly 630 donors and added high-resolution HLA genotyping to study TCR occurrence patterns. To predict cytomegalovirus infection status, the study combined high-throughput TCR immunosequencing, statistical association of individual TCRs with disease status, and machine learning. Along with the roughly 700-subject first cohort, a separate validation cohort of over a hundred different subjects was used. In an earlier analysis of 500 to 650 of the donors, high-throughput TCR beta sequencing was used to judge whether each TCR beta V gene segment behaved as functional or pseudogenic. Typing coverage varied by locus: roughly 620-630 donors for A, B, C, DRB1 and DQB1; approximately 500 for DQA1; over 600 for DPA1; approximately 470 for DPB1. Every discovery cohort repertoire had been produced on one sequencing platform. The later analysis used no new phenotypic data to find candidate immune exposures, relying instead on TCR beta sequences and their occurrence across donors. A later genetic analysis took genome-wide SNP genotypes for about 55% of the 666 donors and used that subset as a discovery cohort. Four or five DR-DQ haplotypes were treated as single units for association and clustering because of strong linkage in the cohort. Donor age, sex, ethnicity and CMV serostatus were compiled alongside the repertoire data. The T cell repertoires of some 700 subjects were profiled by immunosequencing and related to cytomegalovirus serostatus. The study aimed to test whether cataloging public T cell receptors could reveal signatures of past pathogen exposure. Of the approximately 370 genotyped donors, less than 85% were placed in the genetic ancestry cluster associated with self-reported Caucasian donors. Around 320 gigabases of sequencing data and approximately 85 million unique TCR sequences were included in an early release covering 550 to 650 HLA-typed donors. Across 300 to 500 genotyped donors of the cohort, an average of 235,054 unique TCR beta nucleotide sequences per donor were sequenced, and roughly a sixth of those sequences were non-productive. Points the paper makes about the study in general: According to a later analysis, TCR association rates differed among HLA loci, with DRB1 alleles showing the most associated TCRs and HLA-C alleles showing the fewest. According to a later analysis, most CMV-associated TCR beta chains appeared to be HLA-restricted, and the HLA associations seemed to be driven largely by CMV exposure. In vitro tests confirmed that a few of the cytomegalovirus-associated TCR beta chains recognize cytomegalovirus antigens. It was suggested by the authors that the approach could potentially be generalized to other disease states and immunological phenotypes. Assigning TCR associations to individual alleles was difficult when HLA alleles, especially DR and DQ, strongly co-occurred. While some public TCRs were present in many individuals, most TCR sequences turned up only very rarely across donors. For the cohort, immune exposure information was limited to CMV serostatus. A later analysis associated some 17,000 TCR beta sequences with specific HLA alleles at a false discovery rate of 0.05. A further reported finding was that TCR beta sequences accurately predicted the HLA-A and HLA-B alleles for most subjects in the first cohort. In an earlier analysis of about 600 of the donors, most TCR beta V segments appeared in productive rearrangements about 90% or about 30% of the time, broadly matching IMGT annotations. Sequencing depth was assumed to be roughly uniform across donors in the presence/absence analyses, though that assumption may not hold. According to a later analysis, parvovirus B19, influenza, CMV and Epstein-Barr virus appeared linked to several top co-occurrence clusters. Linkage disequilibrium might explain the correlated functional status among segregating V segments, but an unknown experimental factor could not be ruled out. The study listed over 150 TCR beta chains as associated with cytomegalovirus. This cohort had only TCR beta chains sequenced, and the lack of alpha or paired-chain data limited which features could be detected. Because HLA typing was missing for some donors at each locus, association tests included only the typed subset. In a later analysis, HLA-associated TCR beta chains showed more clonal expansion and lower generation probabilities than non-associated chains that were equally common. Over 15 rarely observed V segments, including chromosome 9 orphons, were excluded from the earlier analysis of several hundred of the donors because counts were too low. The sequencing pipeline was judged likely to have produced a cluster of highly shared sequence variants as a technical artifact. In both the original and validation cohorts, the classifier was reported to diagnose cytomegalovirus status with high specificity and sensitivity. According to a later genetic analysis, donors in an Asian-associated ancestry cluster had fewer N-insertions in productive TCRs than the approximately 700-donor mean. V-gene and J-gene trimming of TCR beta chains was associated with a missense DCLRE1C variant in a later genetic analysis, and the association was replicated in an independent cohort.

The library was made by the immunoSEQ multiplex PCR assay. The multiplex PCR relied on a mix of 60 forward primers for TCR Vbeta segments and 13 reverse primers for TCR Jbeta segments. A multiplex PCR assay on genomic DNA amplified the CDR3 region of rearranged TCR beta genes. The Illumina HiSeq System was used to sequence the amplified TCR beta libraries as 87-base-pair reads. Per the authors' processing: Across the 670 or so repertoires, a later analysis counted tens of millions of unique TCR beta chains, some 11 million of which were shared by at least two donors. To remove PCR and sequencing errors, raw reads were error-corrected and collapsed into unique sequences using a nearest-neighbor algorithm that merged closely related sequences. Alignment of CDR3 sequences to IMGT reference sequences was used to assign V, D and J gene segments. For a sequence to be retained, at least a six-nucleotide match to both a V gene segment and a J gene segment was required. A rearrangement counted as productive if the CDR3 had no stop codons and remained in frame with V and J, and every other rearrangement counted as non-productive. Following IMGT convention, CDR3 was defined as the stretch from the second conserved V-encoded cysteine to the conserved J-encoded phenylalanine. In an earlier analysis of just under 600 of the donors, sequences lacking an unambiguous match to a single V gene segment were excluded. In an earlier analysis of roughly 500 of the donors, V segments were called functional above 56.7% productive rearrangements and were called segregating when the between-donor standard deviation exceeded 5%. A statistical classification framework was developed to diagnose cytomegalovirus status using the catalog of TCR beta chain sequences. In a later analysis, V and J genes were assigned by comparing TCR nucleotide sequences against IMGT/GENE-DB human TR gene sequences. The TCRdist pipeline was used in a later analysis to assign CDR3 sequences and most-parsimonious VDJ recombination scenarios. In a later analysis, each TCR beta chain was defined by its CDR3 amino acid sequence together with its V-gene family, and reads lacking a unique V-gene family were excluded. To address suspected cross-contamination and a sequencing artifact, a later analysis removed under 600 highly shared, low-generation-probability nucleotide sequences. In a later analysis, a clonal expansion index was calculated for each public chain from normalized within-repertoire ranks of inferred template counts. A later analysis computed generation probabilities with a VDJ recombination model fitted to out-of-frame rearrangements, and checked the results against IGoR. In a later analysis, TCR-TCR, TCR-HLA and TCR-CMV co-occurrence was scored with hypergeometric tests, and a repertoire-size bias correction was applied to TCR pairs. To estimate false discovery rates, a later analysis permuted the HLA or CMV assignments 20 times. In a later analysis, co-occurring TCRs were grouped with DBSCAN, and TCRdist sequence similarity was added when clustering was performed within HLA-allele-positive subsets. Repertoires with fewer than 30,000 or more than 120,000 public chains were left out of co-occurrence clustering, as were a few repertoires with anomalous nucleotide sharing. This immuneACCESS table, as held by TCRdb, lists in-frame sequences with V and J called but not all clones. Of the missing ones, under half trace to an unresolved V gene in checked studies; the others have no known cause. V, J and clone size are those of that table, while D and trimming were read from the DNA. Recorded for this sample are about 200,000 clones; 86% of them occurred a single time. In total, the top ten clones hold 0.25% to 0.4% of the sample.

The cohort comprised some 700 healthy bone marrow donors. Cohort members were all nominally healthy when sampled, although unrecorded immune exposures were likely present. The donor was CMV seronegative and belonged to the group of 380 or so seronegative cohort members. Each donor provided a peripheral blood sample, and peripheral blood mononuclear cells were used for TCR beta sequencing. Genomic DNA extraction from the blood cell samples was performed with the Qiagen DNeasy Blood Extraction Kit. In regard to this clone: Its antigen remains unidentified. No much larger clonotype is one base removed from it; base qualities were not supplied.

This sequence originates from a woman aged 25 to 45 in good health and CMV-seronegative. Sequencing was done on a sample of PBMCs.

The CDR3 region has the sequence CASSRRLARSTDTQYF. The DNA sequence follows: TGTGCCAGCAGCCGTAGACTAGCGAGAAGCACAGATACGCAGTATTTT. The receptor chain draws on TRBV28 and TRBJ2-3, with 8 bases aligning to TRBD2. The CDR3 sequence holds 16 residues, the cysteine and phenylalanine included. The only DNA kept is the CDR3, 48 bases in frame from the first base. The germline V gene supplies CDR1 MDHEN and CDR2 SYDVKM. Here V drops 6 bases and J drops 0 bases, and the junction holds 8 bases not matched to any gene.